This passage covers 19 T cell receptor beta chains from one sample sequenced in a study of CD8 T cells in ankylosing spondylitis. Each CDR3 protein is one row after TCRdb ran MiXCR on the 5' RACE reads. The sample holds about 360,000 distinct CDR3 sequences, 20% seen once. The sample taken for sequencing was blood, either unsorted or a sorted T cell fraction (not recorded which). The receptors originated from a male donor with ankylosing spondylitis or in good health (not recorded which).

This clonotype was recorded a few times. This sequence joins TRBV11-2 and TRBJ2-7, with 7 bases identical to TRBD2. Trimming removed 1 base from V and 7 bases from J; junction bases left unmatched: 7. Per germline, CDR1 SGHAT and CDR2 FQNNGV. The CDR3 has 14 residues. CDR3: CASSLGSAGVEQYF. The CDR3 region has the DNA TGTGCCAGCAGCTTAGGATCGGCGGGGGTTGAGCAGTACTTC. The variable domain in full, completed from reference TRBV11-2 and TRBJ2-7, reads EAGVAQSPRYKIIEKRQSVAFWCNPISGHATLYWYQQILGQGPKLLIQFQNNGVVDDSQLPKDRFSAERLKGVDSTLKIQPAKLEDSAVYLCASSLGSAGVEQYFGPGTRLTVT.

This clonotype was seen a few times. The gene calls are TRBV6-5 and TRBJ2-1; possible D gene TRBD2, 5 bases. The V end lost 4 bases, the J end lost 5 bases, and 12 bases lay between the germline ends. Germline CDR1 reads MNHEY; CDR2 reads SVGAGI. This CDR3 comprises 14 residues. The CDR3 spells CASSSILGNNEQFF. DNA for the CDR3: TGTGCCAGCAGTTCCATACTAGGGAACAATGAGCAGTTCTTC.

The chain has TRBV7-9 and TRBJ2-7, with a weak D call TRBD1 (6 bases). V was clipped by 5 bases and J by 4 bases, with 15 bases between them. The CDR3 extends over 14 amino acids. Per germline, CDR1 SEHNR and CDR2 FQNEAQ (reference sequence). In DNA, the CDR3 is TGTGCCAGCAGCGGGACAATTCGTGAGTACGAGCAGTACTTC. It yields the protein CASSGTIREYEQYF.

This clonotype was counted a few times. The genes are TRBV7-2 and TRBJ1-4; D gene ambiguous. V lost 3 bases, J lost 3 bases, and 14 bases lay in between. Germline V CDR1 and CDR2: SGHTA, FQGNSA. There are 16 residues in the CDR3. The CDR3 here is CASSFFSARPNEKLFF. In DNA, the CDR3 is TGTGCCAGCAGCTTTTTTTCGGCCAGGCCTAATGAAAAACTGTTTTTT.

The chain carries TRBV10-2 and TRBJ1-2; perhaps TRBD1 as D (6 bases). V lost 6 bases, J lost 2 bases, and 13 bases lay in between. The V gene's germline CDR1 is WSHSY and CDR2 SAAADI. This CDR3 spans 14 amino acids. The DNA for the CDR3 is TGCGCCAGCAGCGACCGGACAGTCAACTATGGCTACACCTTC. It yields the protein CASSDRTVNYGYTF.

V and J are TRBV7-2 and TRBJ2-2, with a tentative D call TRBD1 (6 bases). The CDR3 extends over 15 amino acids. Germline-derived CDR1 and CDR2 are SGHTA and FQGNSA. Trimming removed 5 bases from V and 1 base from J, with 11 bases in between. The CDR3 DNA follows: TGTGCCAGCAGCCATAGGGGGTGGAACACCGGGGAGCTGTTTTTT. It codes for CASSHRGWNTGELFF.

This clonotype turned up a few times. The chain uses TRBV4-1 and TRBJ2-3; a possible D gene is TRBD1 (6 bases). The germline gives CDR1 MGHRA, CDR2 YSYEKL. V was pared by 7 bases and J by 11 bases, with 19 bases between. CDR3 length equals 13 residues. The DNA for the CDR3 is TGCGCCAGCACCCATATTGAACAGGGTGAGCAGTATTTT. It codes for CASTHIEQGEQYF.

The chain links TRBV7-9 to TRBJ2-3; no clear D gene. The CDR3 runs 14 residues. From germline, CDR1 is SEHNR and CDR2 FQNEAQ (reference sequence). Trimming took 5 bases from V and 6 from J, leaving 15 bases between them. CDR3 bases: TGTGCCAGCAGCCCCCCGACCCTCCCGGATACGCAGTATTTT. Translated, it gives CASSPPTLPDTQYF.

This clonotype was detected a few times. The V and J genes are TRBV10-3 and TRBJ2-5; 8 bases are a match to TRBD1. The CDR3 runs to 13 residues. Germline V gene data show CDR1 as ENHRY and CDR2 as SYGVKD. V gave up 8 bases and J gave up 3 bases; unmatched junction bases: 5. CDR3 coding DNA: TGTGCCATCGAGGACAGGGAGAAAGAGACCCAGTACTTC. The encoded protein is CAIEDREKETQYF.

This clonotype was found a few times. This chain joins TRBV5-1 and TRBJ2-2; 9 nucleotides agree with TRBD1. The CDR3 is 16 residues long. V shed 4 bases, J shed 5 bases, and the junction held 9 bases outside the gene matches. In germline, CDR1 is SGHRS, CDR2 YFSETQ. The CDR3, as DNA: TGCGCCAGCAGCAACTCACAGGGGGCGCGGACCGGGGAGCTGTTTTTT. Translated, it gives CASSNSQGARTGELFF.

V gene TRBV7-8 combines with J gene TRBJ2-1; no firm D call. CDR1 SGHVS and CDR2 FQNEAQ come from the germline V gene. The V end was cut by 6 bases, the J end by 8 bases, with 14 bases between. This CDR3 is 13 amino acids long. The CDR3 DNA is TGTGCCAGCAGGCCGACTGATTACGATGAGCAGTTCTTC. Translating gives CASRPTDYDEQFF.

Points on this clonotype: Sequence at one end of the junction differs from germline and may be a read error. This chain uses TRBV7-9 with TRBJ2-3; D ambiguous. The CDR3 has 12 amino acids. Germline V CDR1 and CDR2: SEHNR, FQNEAQ (reference sequence). This chain's CDR3 is CASTLLADTQYF. The CDR3 DNA sequence: TGTGCCAGCACCTTATTAGCAGATACGCAGTATTTT.

The chain uses TRBV3-1 and TRBJ2-1, with D maybe TRBD2 (6 bases). Germline V gene data show CDR1 as LGHDT and CDR2 as YNNKEL (reference sequence). CDR3 length equals 15 residues. V was pared by 1 base and J by 4 bases, with 11 bases between. Here the CDR3 DNA reads TGTGCCAGCAGCCAAGGCGGGGACTTATACAATGAGCAGTTCTTC. Translated, it gives CASSQGGDLYNEQFF.

The chain has TRBV11-2 and TRBJ2-7; D is uncertain. Per germline, CDR1 SGHAT and CDR2 FQNNGV. With 5 bases removed from V and 3 bases from J, the gap between germline ends came to 8 bases. CDR3 length equals 12 residues. This CDR3 is CASSRSLYEQYF. In nucleotides, the CDR3 is TGTGCCAGCAGCCGTTCCCTCTACGAGCAGTACTTC.

CDR3 amino acids: CAISRSEGYEQYF. In DNA form, the CDR3 reads TGTGCCATCAGCCGGTCGGAGGGCTACGAGCAGTACTTC. The V gene is TRBV10-3, the J gene TRBJ2-7; TRBD2 might be the D (6 bases). CDR1 and CDR2 from the germline V gene are ENHRY and SYGVKD. CDR3 length equals 13 residues. V lost 6 bases and J 3 bases, leaving 12 bases between the germline ends.

The chain has TRBV6-1 and TRBJ2-7, with a weak D call TRBD2 (5 bases). Germline values: CDR1 MNHNS, CDR2 SASEGT. V was pared by 8 bases and J by 6 bases, with 23 bases between. This CDR3 is 15 amino acids long. As DNA, the CDR3 is TGTGCCAGCCACAACCCGGACGGAGGACCTTTCGAGCAGTACTTC. Translating it yields CASHNPDGGPFEQYF.

In its sample, this clonotype was seen many times. The chain couples TRBV12-3 or TRBV12-4 to TRBJ2-7, with D perhaps TRBD1 (6 bases). V was shortened by 4 bases and J by 0 bases, with 10 bases between the two germline ends. There are 14 residues in the CDR3. The CDR3 DNA sequence: TGTGCCAGCAGTTCCACAGGGTCCTCCTACGAGCAGTACTTC. Its translation is CASSSTGSSYEQYF.

This chain joins TRBV4-1 and TRBJ2-5, with 9 bases lining up with TRBD2. Germline V CDR1 and CDR2: MGHRA, YSYEKL. The V and J ends lost 0 bases and 4 bases, in that order; junction bases with no gene match: 12. CDR3 size: 18 residues. The CDR3 DNA follows: TGCGCCAGCAGCCAAGACGTGGGCGGCGGGGGGGCAGGAGAGACCCAGTACTTC. This encodes CASSQDVGGGGAGETQYF.

This clonotype has a handful of counts. The chain carries TRBV20-1 and TRBJ2-2; 7 bases agree with TRBD1. V lost 0 bases, J lost 2 bases, and 3 bases stayed unmatched. The CDR3 is 15 amino acids. The germline V gene encodes CDR1 DFQATT and CDR2 SNEGSKA (reference sequence). CDR3: CSAREGTVNTGELFF. The CDR3 nucleotides read TGCAGTGCTAGAGAGGGGACAGTCAACACCGGGGAGCTGTTTTTT.